Below, 18 T cell receptor beta chains from the same sample are listed, as sequenced in a study of OX40 agonist ivuxolimab in advanced cancers. The table came from immunoSEQ multiplex PCR; TCRdb's copy has only in-frame clones and leaves some out. Among roughly 29,000 clones listed, about 87% were seen once. The specimen was CD4+ or CD8+ T cells sorted from blood, collected in a trial of the OX40 agonist ivuxolimab. The receptor source for this set is an adult with an advanced solid tumor such as melanoma, head and neck, liver or kidney cancer.

The gene calls are TRBV13 and TRBJ1-5, with unresolved D. The germline gives CDR1 PRHDT, CDR2 FYEKMQ (reference sequence). The CDR3 runs to 16 residues. Deletions cut 3 bases from V and 4 bases from J, with 16 bases between. CDR3 loop: CASSFSQGLQNQPQHF. DNA for the CDR3: TGTGCCAGCAGCTTCTCCCAAGGACTCCAAAATCAGCCCCAGCATTTT.

The V call is TRBV9, the J call TRBJ2-3; D ambiguous. Germline CDR1 reads SGDLS; CDR2 reads YYNGEE. The V and J ends lost 0 bases and 5 bases respectively, with 7 bases between them. The CDR3 extends over 13 amino acids. CDR3 DNA: TGTGCCAGCAGCGTAGGCAGCCGAGATACGCAGTATTTT. As protein: CASSVGSRDTQYF.

The rearrangement links TRBV11-3 to TRBJ2-3; 8 bases agree with TRBD2. The CDR3 has 14 residues. Losses at the gene ends were 6 bases for V and 3 bases for J; bases not matched to a gene: 5. Germline V gene lookup returns CDR1 SGHNT and CDR2 YENEEA. CDR3 coding DNA: TGTGCCAGCAGACTCCGCGGGGGGACAGATACGCAGTATTTT. Translated: CASRLRGGTDTQYF.

This clone was seen only once. The chain uses TRBV28 and TRBJ1-1; no firm D call. The CDR3 has 12 amino acids. V was cut by 5 bases and J by 7 bases, with 11 bases left in between. Germline V gives CDR1 MDHEN, CDR2 SYDVKM. CDR3 residues: CASSAMGLEAFF. The CDR3 nucleotides are TGTGCCAGCAGTGCTATGGGTCTTGAAGCTTTCTTT. The complete variable domain, with remaining parts taken from reference TRBV28 and TRBJ1-1, reads DVKVTQSSRYLVKRTGEKVFLECVQDMDHENMFWYRQDPGLGLRLIYFSYDVKMKEKGDIPEGYSVSREKKERFSLILESASTNQTSMYLCASSAMGLEAFFGQGTRLTVV.

This clone was seen a few times. The chain couples TRBV6-5 to TRBJ2-7; tentatively, D is TRBD1 or TRBD2 (5 bases each). The V gene's germline CDR1 is MNHEY and CDR2 SVGAGI. The CDR3 runs to 14 residues. Trimming took 7 bases from V and 2 from J, leaving 15 bases between them. As DNA, the CDR3 is TGTGCCAGCACCTGGGACCCCGGAGCCTACGAGCAGTACTTC. It is translated as CASTWDPGAYEQYF.

The chain links TRBV9 to TRBJ2-2; D tentatively reads TRBD1 or TRBD2 (6 bases each). V shed 7 bases and J shed 6 bases, with 13 bases lying between them. Looked up from germline, CDR1 is SGDLS and CDR2 is YYNGEE. The length of the CDR3 is 13 residues. The chain's CDR3 is CASLGGSSGELFF. The CDR3, as DNA: TGTGCCAGCTTAGGGGGGTCTTCCGGGGAGCTGTTTTTT.

A single count supports this clone. The genes are TRBV5-1 and TRBJ2-1, with D tentatively TRBD2 (5 bases). This CDR3 region has 15 residues. Germline V gene data show CDR1 as SGHRS and CDR2 as YFSETQ. V lost 0 bases to trimming and J lost 7 bases, with 14 bases between them. The CDR3 DNA sequence: TGCGCCAGCAGCTTGGCCAATCCTAGCTTAAATGAGCAGTTCTTC. It is translated as CASSLANPSLNEQFF.

The CDR3 is CASSDAGTGAYEQYF. The DNA for the CDR3 is TGTGCCAGCAGCGACGCCGGGACAGGGGCTTACGAGCAGTACTTC. This sequence joins TRBV7-6 and TRBJ2-7; 10 bases align to TRBD1. Germline CDR1 reads SGHVS; CDR2 reads FNYEAQ. The CDR3 consists of 15 residues. V lost 5 bases, J lost 4 bases, and 8 bases stayed unmatched.

The chain combines TRBV28 with TRBJ2-7, with 8 bases that match TRBD2. The CDR3 length is 15 residues. Looked up from germline, CDR1 is MDHEN and CDR2 is SYDVKM. The V gene end was trimmed by 3 bases and the J gene end by 1 base; junction bases not matched to a gene: 5. DNA of the CDR3: TGTGCCAGCAGTTTCCCCGGGGGGGCATCCTACGAGCAGTACTTC. Its protein is CASSFPGGASYEQYF.

V gene TRBV19 combines with J gene TRBJ2-7; 7 nucleotides line up with TRBD1. The V gene's germline CDR1 is LNHDA and CDR2 SQIVND (reference sequence). The ends lost 7 bases at V and 6 bases at J; junction bases unmatched: 6. The CDR3 is 12 amino acids. As DNA, the CDR3 is TGTGCCAGTATGACAGGGTCGGGCGAGCAGTACTTC. Encoded protein: CASMTGSGEQYF. Full variable domain (outside the CDR3, taken from reference TRBV19 and TRBJ2-7): DGGITQSPKYLFRKEGQNVTLSCEQNLNHDAMYWYRQDPGQGLRLIYYSQIVNDFQKGDIAEGYSVSREKKESFPLTVTSAQKNPTAFYLCASMTGSGEQYFGPGTRLTVT.

This chain uses TRBV5-1 with TRBJ2-7, with TRBD1 identical over 8 bases. The CDR3 contains 12 residues. In germline, CDR1 is SGHRS, CDR2 YFSETQ. J was trimmed by 3 bases and V by 7 bases; bases with no gene match: 3. DNA for the CDR3: TGCGCCAGCTCCGGGACAGGCTACGAGCAGTACTTC. It yields the protein CASSGTGYEQYF. Drawing the rest from reference TRBV5-1 and TRBJ2-7, the complete variable domain is KAGVTQTPRYLIKTRGQQVTLSCSPISGHRSVSWYQQTPGQGLQFLFEYFSETQRNKGNFPGRFSGRQFSNSRSEMNVSTLELGDSALYLCASSGTGYEQYFGPGTRLTVT.

This rearrangement joins TRBV10-2 to TRBJ2-1; 7 nucleotides agree with TRBD2. V shed 7 bases and J 4 bases; nucleotides not matched to a gene: 7. The CDR3 loop spans 14 amino acids. CDR1 is WSHSY and CDR2 is SAAADI in the germline V gene. The CDR3 here is CASIGGGGYNEQFF. The CDR3 DNA follows: TGCGCCAGCATCGGCGGGGGTGGTTACAATGAGCAGTTCTTC.

V gene TRBV7-8 combines with J gene TRBJ2-3; D is perhaps TRBD1 (5 bases). This CDR3 is built from 15 residues. CDR1 is SGHVS and CDR2 is FQNEAQ in the germline V gene. Deletions cut 5 bases from V and 0 bases from J, with 12 bases between. The CDR3 DNA is TGTGCCAGCAGCCCTCAGGGCTTTAGCACAGATACGCAGTATTTT. It codes for CASSPQGFSTDTQYF.

J is TRBJ2-1 and V is TRBV9; D ambiguous. V was shortened by 4 bases and J by 10 bases, with 15 bases between the two germline ends. The CDR3 is 13 amino acids. CDR1 SGDLS and CDR2 YYNGEE come from the germline V gene. CDR3 sequence reads: CASSPPNLGEQFF. The CDR3 DNA reads TGTGCCAGCAGCCCACCGAATTTAGGAGAGCAGTTCTTC. The whole variable domain, filled in from reference TRBV9 and TRBJ2-1, reads DSGVTQTPKHLITATGQRVTLRCSPRSGDLSVYWYQQSLDQGLQFLIQYYNGEERAKGNILERFSAQQFPDLHSELNLSSLELGDSALYFCASSPPNLGEQFFGPGTRLTVL.

The chain employs TRBV11-3 and TRBJ2-7; possibly TRBD2 for D (5 bases). V shed 3 bases and J shed 3 bases, with 12 bases lying between them. The germline V gene has CDR1 SGHNT and CDR2 YENEEA. CDR3 length equals 14 residues. As DNA, the CDR3 is TGTGCCAGCAGCTTTGAACCCGGACTCTACGAGCAGTACTTC. Residues: CASSFEPGLYEQYF.

The J gene is TRBJ2-5, the V gene TRBV19; TRBD2 matches 7 bases. With 6 bases clipped from V and 3 bases from J, the junction kept 7 bases outside the gene matches. CDR1 is LNHDA, CDR2 SQIVND, per germline (reference sequence). The CDR3 runs 14 residues. DNA of the CDR3: TGTGCCAGTAGCCCCGGGGGGTCAGAAGAGACCCAGTACTTC. Translation: CASSPGGSEETQYF.

In DNA form, the CDR3 reads TGTGCCAGCAGCTTAGCTAGACCCAGGCAGGGATTGGACTATGGCTACACCTTC. It is translated as CASSLARPRQGLDYGYTF. The chain uses TRBV7-8 and TRBJ1-2, with a weak D call TRBD1 (5 bases). Germline loops: CDR1 SGHVS, CDR2 FQNEAQ. Trimming stripped 0 bases from V and 3 bases from J, with 20 bases between. The CDR3 is made up of 18 amino acids. Combining the CDR3 with reference TRBV7-8 and TRBJ1-2 gives the whole variable domain GAGVSQSPRYKVAKRGQDVALRCDPISGHVSLFWYQQALGQGPEFLTYFQNEAQLDKSGLPSDRFFAERPEGSVSTLKIQRTQQEDSAVYLCASSLARPRQGLDYGYTFGSGTRLTVV.

This chain connects TRBV6-5 to TRBJ2-1; D gene unclear. Germline V gives CDR1 MNHEY, CDR2 SVGAGI. This CDR3 region has 16 residues. Trimming took 2 bases from V and 0 from J, leaving 11 bases between them. The CDR3 bases are TGTGCCAGCAGTTACGAGTCAGGCCTCTCCTACAATGAGCAGTTCTTC. Its protein product is CASSYESGLSYNEQFF.